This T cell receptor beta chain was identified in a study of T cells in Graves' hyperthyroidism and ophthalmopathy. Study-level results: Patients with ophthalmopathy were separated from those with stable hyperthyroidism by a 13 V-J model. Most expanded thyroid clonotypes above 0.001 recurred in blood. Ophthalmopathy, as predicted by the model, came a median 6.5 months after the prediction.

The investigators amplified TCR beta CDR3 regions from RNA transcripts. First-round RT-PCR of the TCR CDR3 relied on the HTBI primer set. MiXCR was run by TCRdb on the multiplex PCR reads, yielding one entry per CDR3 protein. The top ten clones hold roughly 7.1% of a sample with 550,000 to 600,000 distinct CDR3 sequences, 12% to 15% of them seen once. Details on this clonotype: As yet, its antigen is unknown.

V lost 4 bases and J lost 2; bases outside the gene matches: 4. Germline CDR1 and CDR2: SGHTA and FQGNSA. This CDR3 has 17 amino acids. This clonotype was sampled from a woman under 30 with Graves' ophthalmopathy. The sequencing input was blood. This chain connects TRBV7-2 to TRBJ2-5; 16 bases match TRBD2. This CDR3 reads CASSSGLAGGWQETQYF. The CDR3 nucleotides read TGTGCCAGCAGCTCGGGACTAGCGGGAGGGTGGCAAGAGACCCAGTACTTC.